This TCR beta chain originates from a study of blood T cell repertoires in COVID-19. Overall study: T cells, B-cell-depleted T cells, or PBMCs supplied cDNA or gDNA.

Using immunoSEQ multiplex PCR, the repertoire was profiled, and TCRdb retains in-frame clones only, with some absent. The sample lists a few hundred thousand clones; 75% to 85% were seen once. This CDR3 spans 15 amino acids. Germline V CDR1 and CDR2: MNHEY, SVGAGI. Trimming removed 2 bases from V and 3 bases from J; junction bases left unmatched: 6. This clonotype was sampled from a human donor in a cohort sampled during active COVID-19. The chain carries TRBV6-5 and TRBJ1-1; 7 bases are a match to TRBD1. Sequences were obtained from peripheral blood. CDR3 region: CASSYTGQLYTEAFF. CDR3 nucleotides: TGTGCCAGCAGTTACACGGGACAGTTGTACACTGAAGCTTTCTTT.